This T cell receptor beta chain was profiled in a study of T-cell memory formation after mild COVID-19. General study findings and limits: Detection of some responders pre-infection suggested pre-existing cross-reactive memory T cells participated. Chiefly within CM and EM were the contracting CD4+ clones; CD8+ ones were within EMRA.

This CDR3 is 16 amino acids long. Germline V gene data show CDR1 as SEHNR and CDR2 as FQNEAQ (reference sequence). Trimming removed 7 bases at V and 4 bases at J, with 22 bases between. This clonotype was picked up a small number of times. Its matching antigen is unknown. The 5'RACE method, run with constant-segment primers, produced TCR alpha and TCR beta cDNA libraries (carrying sample barcodes and UMIs). MiXCR, run by TCRdb on the 5' RACE reads, gives a single entry per CDR3 protein. The table lists a few hundred thousand distinct CDR3 sequences, roughly a tenth of them singletons. Input material: PBMCs or a T cell subset sorted from them (not recorded which). The genes are TRBV7-9 and TRBJ1-1; tentative D call: TRBD1 (5 bases). This clonotype was sampled from a man aged 18 to 30 who had mild COVID-19 (a few samples of this study predate the infection). Cell type and time point are not known. The CDR3 DNA reads as TGTGCCAGCATCCCCCCTCACCACCGGGGGGGCACTGAAGCTTTCTTT. This encodes CASIPPHHRGGTEAFF.